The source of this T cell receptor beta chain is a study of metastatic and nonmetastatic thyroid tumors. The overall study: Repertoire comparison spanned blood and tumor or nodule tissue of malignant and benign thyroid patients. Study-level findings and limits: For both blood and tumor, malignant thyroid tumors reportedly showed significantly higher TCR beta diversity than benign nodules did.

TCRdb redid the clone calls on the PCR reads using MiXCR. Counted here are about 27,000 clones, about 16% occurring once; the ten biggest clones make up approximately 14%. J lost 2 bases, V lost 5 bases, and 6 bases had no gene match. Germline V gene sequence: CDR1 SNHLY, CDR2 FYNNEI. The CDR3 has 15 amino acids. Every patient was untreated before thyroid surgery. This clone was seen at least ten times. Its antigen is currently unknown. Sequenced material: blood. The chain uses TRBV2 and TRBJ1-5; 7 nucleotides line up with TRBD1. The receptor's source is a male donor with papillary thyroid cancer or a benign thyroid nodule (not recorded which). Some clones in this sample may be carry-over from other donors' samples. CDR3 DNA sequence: TGTGCCAGCAGTCAAAGGACAGGAGGCAATCAGCCCCAGCATTTT. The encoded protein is CASSQRTGGNQPQHF.